The clone carrying this T cell receptor beta chain showed up many times. The antigen remains unidentified. No ophthalmopathy progression within 18 months constituted stable Graves' hyperthyroidism. The diagnostic basis comprised clinical symptoms, serum thyroxine and TRAb, thyroid ultrasound and orbital computed tomography. This entry is derived from a study of T cells in Graves' hyperthyroidism and ophthalmopathy. V lost 1 base and J lost 4, with 10 bases in between. CDR3 length equals 15 residues. Germline-derived CDR1 and CDR2 are MNHEY and SMNVEV (reference sequence). TCR beta CDR3 regions were amplified from RNA. HTBI primers were used for first-round RT-PCR of the TCR CDR3. Via MiXCR, TCRdb re-called the multiplex PCR reads, giving one row per CDR3 protein. This sample has 650,000 to 750,000 distinct CDR3 sequences; around 15% occur once, and the top ten carry roughly a tenth. Study-level findings and limits: Onset of ophthalmopathy came a median about 6.5 months after the model predicted it. In the analysis, a 13 V-J model separated ophthalmopathy from stable hyperthyroidism.

The chain has TRBV27 and TRBJ2-2, with D hard to call. The sequenced sample was blood. This receptor was obtained from a woman between 18 and 29 years old with Graves' hyperthyroidism. Written as DNA, the CDR3 is TGTGCCAGCAGTTTATACCCCGCCCTCACCGGGGAGCTGTTTTTT. Protein: CASSLYPALTGELFF.